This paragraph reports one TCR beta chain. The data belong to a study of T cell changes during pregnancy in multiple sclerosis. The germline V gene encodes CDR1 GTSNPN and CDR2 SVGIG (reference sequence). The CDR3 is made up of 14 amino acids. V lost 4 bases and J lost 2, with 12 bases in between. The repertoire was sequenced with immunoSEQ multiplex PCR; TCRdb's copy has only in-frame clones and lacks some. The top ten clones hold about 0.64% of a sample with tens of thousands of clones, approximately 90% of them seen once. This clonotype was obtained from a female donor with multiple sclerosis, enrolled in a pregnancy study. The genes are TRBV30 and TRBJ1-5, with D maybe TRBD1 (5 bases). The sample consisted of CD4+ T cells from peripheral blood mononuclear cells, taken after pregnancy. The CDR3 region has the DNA TGTGCCTGGAACCAGGGTGCGGGCAATCAGCCCCAGCATTTT. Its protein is CAWNQGAGNQPQHF.